This is a list of T cell receptor beta chains from one sample in a study of T cells after yellow fever vaccination. TCRdb reprocessed the 5' RACE reads with MiXCR, giving one entry per CDR3 protein. The sample carries about 320,000 distinct CDR3 sequences, about 11% recorded once. The sample consisted of CD4+ T cells sorted from PBMCs, taken 45 days after the yellow fever booster vaccination. All receptors derive from a man younger than 35 who received the YFV17D yellow fever vaccine. Both conserved end residues are part of each CDR3. A D gene is named only where the DNA matches it firmly.

TRBV30,15,TRBJ2-5,.,CAWSRFRGVGETQYF
TRBV28,15,TRBJ1-5,.,CASSSGGGNNQPQHF
TRBV20-1,14,TRBJ2-5,.,CSASERRNQETQYF
TRBV19,14,TRBJ1-1,TRBD1,CASSIQGGTTEAFF
TRBV29-1,12,TRBJ2-3,.,CSVENLGDTQYF
TRBV7-2,14,TRBJ1-2,.,CASSSYSDLYGYTF
TRBV5-4,11,TRBJ1-1,.,CASSSSREAFF
TRBV19,14,TRBJ1-2,.,CASRAGRLYYGYTF
TRBV30,14,TRBJ2-7,.,CAWDRVFGAKEQYF
TRBV7-2,15,TRBJ1-6,.,CASSLFRGYNSPLHF
TRBV5-4,17,TRBJ2-2,.,CASSSQPPGTRTGELFF
TRBV20-1,14,TRBJ1-2,.,CSARVRGNSYGYTF
TRBV12-5,14,TRBJ2-5,.,CASGGPLGAETQYF
TRBV10-2,15,TRBJ1-1,.,CASSDALRGTTEAFF
TRBV20-1,15,TRBJ2-1,.,CSAIGGESSYNEQFF
TRBV6-5,13,TRBJ1-6,.,CASSYPGGSPLHF
TRBV30,11,TRBJ2-7,.,CAWNGVGEQYF
TRBV7-9,13,TRBJ2-1,TRBD2,CASSPGLAGERFF
TRBV5-6,16,TRBJ1-1,.,CASSPWEGHKLTEAFF
TRBV7-8,14,TRBJ2-3,.,CASGRGASTDTQYF
TRBV7-8,13,TRBJ1-1,.,CASSLGYDGGAFF
TRBV6-2/TRBV6-3,16,TRBJ2-3,TRBD1,CASSYDRGGWGDTQYF
TRBV5-1,14,TRBJ1-6,TRBD1,CASSLGQGWSPLHF
TRBV15,18,TRBJ2-1,.,CATSRGREKQASYNEQFF
TRBV5-1,14,TRBJ1-2,.,CASSSLGGAGGYTF
TRBV5-5,14,TRBJ1-6,.,CASLLRGGNSPLHF
TRBV3-1,15,TRBJ1-1,TRBD1,CASSQAGTENTEAFF
TRBV7-9,15,TRBJ1-1,TRBD1,CASSPQGGTSTEAFF
TRBV20-1,18,TRBJ2-1,TRBD2,CSARTSGSSLSSYNEQFF
TRBV5-4,15,TRBJ2-5,TRBD2,CASSYSGGVVETQYF
TRBV29-1,15,TRBJ2-3,TRBD1,CSVARGQGNADTQYF
TRBV2,14,TRBJ1-6,.,CASRVYRVNSPLHF
TRBV12-3/TRBV12-4,14,TRBJ1-3,TRBD1,CASSPTGVGNTIYF
TRBV11-2,18,TRBJ2-1,TRBD1,CASSPRDRGFGWSDEQFF
TRBV5-1,17,TRBJ2-3,TRBD2,CASSSRAGLAGTDTQYF
TRBV5-6,15,TRBJ1-5,TRBD1,CASSSMTGWDQPQHF
TRBV3-1,13,TRBJ2-4,TRBD2,CASSLRGGNIQYF
TRBV2,14,TRBJ1-5,.,CASRDGGSNQPQHF
TRBV7-9,15,TRBJ1-1,TRBD1,CASSPDRVGSTEAFF
TRBV5-6,16,TRBJ2-3,.,CASSFEMAGARDTQYF
TRBV11-2,16,TRBJ2-1,.,CASSFRPDSSYNEQFF
TRBV6-6,16,TRBJ1-2,.,CASSYSSRRGSYGYTF
TRBV7-2,15,TRBJ1-2,.,CASSLGNRVFYGYTF
TRBV29-1,12,TRBJ1-5,.,CSVQGENQPQHF
TRBV12-3/TRBV12-4,12,TRBJ1-5,.,CASSPINQPQHF
TRBV7-3,14,TRBJ2-3,.,CASSLGIFSDTQYF
TRBV9,18,TRBJ1-2,TRBD1,CASSVAPGGTGLNYGYTF